This TCR beta chain derives from a study of cytomegalovirus exposure and HLA in healthy donors. Whole-study results and caveats: Reports indicate that TCR beta sequences accurately predicted the HLA-A and HLA-B alleles of most subjects. The authors later found most CMV-associated TCR beta chains appeared HLA-restricted.

PCR amplification relied on 60 Vbeta primers (plus 13 Jbeta primers). This table comes from immunoSEQ multiplex PCR, and its TCRdb copy is limited to in-frame clones, with some not included. The repertoire holds roughly 190,000 clones, with approximately 82% as singletons. The donors gave bone marrow, and they were healthy. As for this clone: Its specificity is unknown.

Sequencing input: PBMCs. The TCR comes from a man aged 40-49 years in good health and CMV-seropositive.

The CDR3 DNA follows: TGTGCCAGCAGCTCCAGGAGCGGGAGTTCCTACGAGCAGTACTTC. Its protein is CASSSRSGSSYEQYF. The chain uses TRBV11-2 and TRBJ2-7, with TRBD2 matching over 8 bases. The CDR3 is made up of 15 amino acids. The germline gives CDR1 SGHAT, CDR2 FQNNGV. The junction had 6 bases not matched to a gene; V was cut back by 4 bases and J by 1 base.